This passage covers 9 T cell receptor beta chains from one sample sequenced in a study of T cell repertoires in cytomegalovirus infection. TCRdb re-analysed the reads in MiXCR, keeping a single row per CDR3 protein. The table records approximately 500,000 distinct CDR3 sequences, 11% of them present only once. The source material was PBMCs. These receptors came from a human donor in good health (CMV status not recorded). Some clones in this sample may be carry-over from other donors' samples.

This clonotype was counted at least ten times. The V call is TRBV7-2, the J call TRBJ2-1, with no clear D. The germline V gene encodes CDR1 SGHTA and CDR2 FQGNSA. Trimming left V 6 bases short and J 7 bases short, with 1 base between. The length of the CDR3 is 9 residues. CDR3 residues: CASSNEQFF. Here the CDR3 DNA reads TGTGCCAGCAGTAATGAGCAGTTCTTC.

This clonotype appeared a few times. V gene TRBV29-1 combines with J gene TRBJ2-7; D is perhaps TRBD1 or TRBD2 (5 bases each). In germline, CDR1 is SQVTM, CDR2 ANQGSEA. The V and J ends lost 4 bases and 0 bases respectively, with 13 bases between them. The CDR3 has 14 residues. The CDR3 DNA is TGCAGCGTTGGGACCACGGGACGCTCCTACGAGCAGTACTTC. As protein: CSVGTTGRSYEQYF.

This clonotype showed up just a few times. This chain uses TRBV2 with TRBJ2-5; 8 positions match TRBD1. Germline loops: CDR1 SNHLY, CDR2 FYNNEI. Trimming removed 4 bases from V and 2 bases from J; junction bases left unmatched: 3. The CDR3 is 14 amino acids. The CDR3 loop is CASSAHRGQETQYF. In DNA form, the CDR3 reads TGTGCCAGCAGTGCCCACAGGGGGCAAGAGACCCAGTACTTC.

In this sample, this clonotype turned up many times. The CDR3 nucleotides are TGTGCCAGCAGCCGAGTAGCGGGAGCCCCTCCAGAGACCCAGTACTTC. This encodes CASSRVAGAPPETQYF. This rearrangement joins TRBV7-9 to TRBJ2-5, with 9 bases lining up with TRBD2. CDR3 length equals 16 residues. The germline gives CDR1 SEHNR, CDR2 FQNEAQ (reference sequence). V shed 5 bases and J 4 bases; nucleotides not matched to a gene: 11.

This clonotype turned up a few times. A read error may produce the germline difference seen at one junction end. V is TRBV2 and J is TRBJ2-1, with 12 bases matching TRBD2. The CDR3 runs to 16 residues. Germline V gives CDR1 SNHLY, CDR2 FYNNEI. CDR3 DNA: TGTGCCAGCAGTGAATCCGCCGGGACTAGCGGGCGGAGGGGGCTCTTC. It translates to CASSESAGTSGRRGLF.

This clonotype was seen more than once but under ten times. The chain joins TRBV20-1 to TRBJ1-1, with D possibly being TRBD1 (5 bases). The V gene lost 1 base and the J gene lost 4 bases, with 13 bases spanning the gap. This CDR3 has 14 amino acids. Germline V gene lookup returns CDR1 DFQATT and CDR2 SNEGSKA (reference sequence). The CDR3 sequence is CSARADTRGTEAFF. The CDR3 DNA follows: TGCAGTGCTAGAGCGGACACTCGGGGCACTGAAGCTTTCTTT.

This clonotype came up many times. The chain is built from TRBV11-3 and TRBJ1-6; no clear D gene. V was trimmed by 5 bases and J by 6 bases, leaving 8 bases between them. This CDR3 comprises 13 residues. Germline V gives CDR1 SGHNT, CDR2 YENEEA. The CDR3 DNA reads TGTGCCAGCAGCCTCCGACCTAATTCACCCCTCCACTTT. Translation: CASSLRPNSPLHF.

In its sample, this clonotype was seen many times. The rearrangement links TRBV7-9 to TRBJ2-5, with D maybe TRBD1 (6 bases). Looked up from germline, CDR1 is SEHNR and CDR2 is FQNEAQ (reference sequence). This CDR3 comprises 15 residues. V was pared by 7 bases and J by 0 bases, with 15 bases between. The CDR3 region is CASTDPEGDQETQYF. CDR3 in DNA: TGTGCCAGCACCGATCCTGAGGGGGACCAAGAGACCCAGTACTTC.

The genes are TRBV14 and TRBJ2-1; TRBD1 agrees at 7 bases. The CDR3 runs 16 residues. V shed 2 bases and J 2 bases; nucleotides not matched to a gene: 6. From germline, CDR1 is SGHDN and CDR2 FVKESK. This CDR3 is CASSQRQGLPYNEQFF. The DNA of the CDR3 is TGTGCCAGCAGCCAACGACAGGGCTTGCCCTACAATGAGCAGTTCTTC.